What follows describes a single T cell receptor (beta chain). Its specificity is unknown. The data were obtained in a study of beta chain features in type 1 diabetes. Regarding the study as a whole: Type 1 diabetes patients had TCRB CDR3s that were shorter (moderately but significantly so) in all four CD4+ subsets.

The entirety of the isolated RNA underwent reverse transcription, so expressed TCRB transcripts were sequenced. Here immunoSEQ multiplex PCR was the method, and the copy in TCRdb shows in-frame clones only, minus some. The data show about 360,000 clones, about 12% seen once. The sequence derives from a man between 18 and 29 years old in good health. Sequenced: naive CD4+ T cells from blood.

CDR3 nucleotide sequence: TGCGCCAGCAGCTCCTTGAATGAGGGGGCCGAGCAGTACTTC. It codes for CASSSLNEGAEQYF. This sequence joins TRBV5-1 and TRBJ2-5; 7 positions agree with TRBD1. The assigned J gene may be wrong: the sequence end matches TRBJ2-7 better. CDR1 and CDR2 (germline): SGHRS, YFSETQ. The CDR3 has 14 amino acids.